These 20 T cell receptor beta chains were all obtained from the same sample, sequenced in a study of tumor and adjacent non-tumor tissue in lung cancer. The library came from three nested PCR rounds adapted from ARM-PCR protocols. One entry per CDR3 protein results from TCRdb running MiXCR on the multiplex PCR reads. The data show around 140,000 distinct CDR3 sequences, around 67% seen once. No cell sorting was done before RNA was extracted from the tissue. The sequenced sample consisted of lung tumor tissue. The receptors were gathered from a man in his 60s with small cell lung cancer.

As to this clonotype: An end of the junction differs from the germline gene, which may be a read error. The chain employs TRBV6-1 and TRBJ1-5; no clear D gene. The CDR3 totals 15 residues. From germline, CDR1 is MNHNS and CDR2 SASEGT. The CDR3 nucleotides are TGTGCCAGCAATGAAGATGACGGGTACAATCAGCCCCAGCATTTT. Its protein product is CASNEDDGYNQPQHF.

This clonotype was counted only a few times. At one boundary the junction diverges from the germline segment, which might be a read error. This rearrangement joins TRBV20-1 to TRBJ2-7; D is undetermined. This CDR3 has 12 amino acids. CDR1 and CDR2 from the germline V gene are DFQATT and SNEGSKA (reference sequence). The CDR3 sequence: CSARSGAYEQHF. The CDR3 DNA sequence: TGCAGTGCTAGGTCCGGAGCCTACGAGCAGCACTTC.

The rearrangement joins TRBV20-1 to TRBJ2-5, with 7 positions matching TRBD2. This CDR3 has 13 residues. Trimming removed 6 bases from V and 0 bases from J; junction bases left unmatched: 4. CDR1 DFQATT and CDR2 SNEGSKA come from the germline V gene (reference sequence). The CDR3 loop reads CSAPGTNQETQYF. The CDR3 DNA reads TGCAGTGCCCCAGGGACTAACCAAGAGACCCAGTACTTC.

To note about this clonotype: Since a much larger clone is just one base distant, this may be a read error. The chain uses TRBV6-2 or TRBV6-3 and TRBJ2-7; TRBD2 aligns across 7 bases. There are 14 residues in the CDR3. The V segment lost 4 bases and the J segment 5 bases; nucleotides outside the gene matches: 8. The germline CDR1 and CDR2 sequences are MNHEY and SVGEGT. CDR3 loop: CASSFGTNANEQYF. CDR3 DNA sequence: TGTGCCAGCAGTTTTGGGACTAACGCGAACGAGCAGTACTTC.

A word on this clonotype: An end of the junction differs from the germline gene, which may be a read error. V gene TRBV6-2 or TRBV6-3 combines with J gene TRBJ2-3; 12 bases align to TRBD2. Germline lookup yields CDR1 MNHEY and CDR2 SVGEGT. The CDR3 covers 16 residues. The CDR3 DNA is TGTACCAGCAGTACTGGACTAGCGGGAAGCACAGATACGCAGTATTTT. Its translation: CTSSTGLAGSTDTQYF.

This clonotype was counted a few times. CDR3 amino acids: CASSLERDTQYF. In DNA form, the CDR3 reads TGCGCCAGCAGCTTGGAACGAGATACGCAGTATTTT. The V gene is TRBV5-1, the J gene TRBJ2-3; no reliable D call. V was clipped by 0 bases and J by 5 bases, with 4 bases between them. The germline V gene encodes CDR1 SGHRS and CDR2 YFSETQ. The CDR3 consists of 12 residues. Based on the CDR3 plus reference TRBV5-1 and TRBJ2-3, the full variable domain is KAGVTQTPRYLIKTRGQQVTLSCSPISGHRSVSWYQQTPGQGLQFLFEYFSETQRNKGNFPGRFSGRQFSNSRSEMNVSTLELGDSALYLCASSLERDTQYFGPGTRLTVL.

The chain joins TRBV20-1 to TRBJ2-7; D call uncertain. The germline V gene has CDR1 DFQATT and CDR2 SNEGSKA (reference sequence). The CDR3 totals 14 residues. The CDR3 coding sequence is TGCACTGTTAGACGAAGACGAGATTCCTACGAGCAGTACTTC. It is translated as CTVRRRRDSYEQYF.

Ten or more counts support this clonotype. This rearrangement joins TRBV11-3 to TRBJ1-6; 9 bases map to TRBD1. The V gene's germline CDR1 is SGHNT and CDR2 YENEEA. The CDR3 consists of 14 residues. The junction had 7 bases not matched to a gene; V was cut back by 6 bases and J by 10 bases. The CDR3 bases are TGTGCCAGCAGAAGCTCGACAGGGGGATCACCCCTCCACTTT. Protein: CASRSSTGGSPLHF.

On this clonotype: A read error may be the cause here, since a much bigger clone is one base away. This sequence joins TRBV6-5 and TRBJ1-1; the match to TRBD1 covers 8 bases. This CDR3 has 13 amino acids. V shed 2 bases and J 13 bases; nucleotides not matched to a gene: 9. Per the germline V gene, CDR1 is MNHEY and CDR2 is SVGAGI. Here the CDR3 DNA reads TGTGCCAGCAGTTACGAAGAGACAGGGGTTGATTTCTTT. Amino acid sequence: CASSYEETGVDFF.

For this clonotype: One end of the junction fails to match germline, which may point to a read error. The chain uses TRBV2 and TRBJ2-2; D is possibly TRBD1 (5 bases). The CDR3 totals 13 residues. CDR1 SNHLY and CDR2 FYNNEI come from the germline V gene. The CDR3 reads CASRVQATGELFF. The CDR3 bases are TGTGCCAGTAGGGTACAGGCCACCGGTGAGCTGTTTTTT.

There are a few counts of this clonotype. V and J are TRBV6-1 and TRBJ2-1; 9 nucleotides agree with TRBD1. Germline V gene lookup returns CDR1 MNHNS and CDR2 SASEGT. Germline trimming cut 5 bases from V and 6 bases from J; bases unmatched to any gene: 8. The CDR3 spans 15 residues. In DNA form, the CDR3 reads TGTGCCAGCAGTACAGGGGGCGCGAATTTCAATGAGCAGTTCTTC. Encoded protein: CASSTGGANFNEQFF.

In the case of this clonotype: An end of the junction differs from the germline gene, which may be a read error. The chain has TRBV11-3 and TRBJ2-1, with 13 bases that match TRBD2. Looked up from germline, CDR1 is SGHNT and CDR2 is YENEEA. This CDR3 is 17 amino acids long. CDR3: CANSSELAGGPYNEQFF. As DNA, the CDR3 is TGTGCCAACAGCTCGGAACTAGCGGGAGGGCCCTACAATGAACAGTTCTTC.

Comments on this clonotype: This is likely a read error, given that the CDR3 carries no conserved phenylalanine or tryptophan at its end. V is TRBV6-1 and J is TRBJ1-2; the D is unclear. The CDR3 totals 14 residues. Germline V CDR1 and CDR2: MNHNS, SASEGT. V was shortened by 2 bases and J by 6 bases, with 13 bases between the two germline ends. CDR3 region: CASSEIGWVDGYTV. The CDR3 nucleotides read TGTGCCAGCAGTGAAATAGGGTGGGTCGATGGCTACACCGTC.

On this clonotype: Given a much more abundant clone one base away, this may be a read error. V gene TRBV29-1 combines with J gene TRBJ2-7; D gene uncertain. The CDR3 covers 13 residues. CDR1 SQVTM and CDR2 ANQGSEA come from the germline V gene. With 7 bases removed from V and 5 bases from J, the gap between germline ends came to 18 bases. CDR3 amino acids: CSAGVLPQDEQYF. The CDR3 nucleotides read TGCAGCGCTGGGGTACTGCCCCAGGACGAGCAGTACTTC.

Concerning this clonotype itself: The final CDR3 position lacks the conserved phenylalanine or tryptophan, pointing to a likely read error. J is TRBJ2-1 and V is TRBV20-1; 12 bases agree with TRBD2. Per the germline V gene, CDR1 is DFQATT and CDR2 is SNEGSKA (reference sequence). The CDR3 is 15 amino acids. The V and J ends lost 1 base and 9 bases, in that order; junction bases with no gene match: 7. This CDR3 is CSARGSSGRAAEQFL. CDR3 in DNA: TGCAGTGCTAGAGGTTCTAGCGGGAGGGCCGCTGAGCAGTTCCTC.

Sample share makes this clonotype medium-sized. The V gene is TRBV29-1, the J gene TRBJ2-3; D call uncertain. Per germline, CDR1 SQVTM and CDR2 ANQGSEA. The V end lost 4 bases, the J end lost 5 bases, and 7 bases lay between the germline ends. This CDR3 spans 11 amino acids. CDR3 bases: TGCAGCGTTGGACAACGAGATACGCAGTATTTT. Its protein product is CSVGQRDTQYF.

This chain uses TRBV20-1 with TRBJ1-6; 9 bases agree with TRBD1. J gave up 8 bases and V 6 bases, and 11 bases lay outside the gene matches. Germline V gene data show CDR1 as DFQATT and CDR2 as SNEGSKA (reference sequence). The CDR3 consists of 15 residues. This CDR3 is CSARTSGQGDSPLHF. The CDR3 coding sequence is TGCAGTGCCCGAACGTCGGGACAGGGAGATTCACCCCTCCACTTT.

The sample holds one count of this clonotype. The chain has TRBV6-1 and TRBJ2-7, with D unresolved. Germline V gene sequence: CDR1 MNHNS, CDR2 SASEGT. This CDR3 spans 14 amino acids. The germline V and J ends were trimmed by 4 bases and 4 bases, with 14 bases remaining between them. The CDR3 sequence is CASSVVTSGYEQYF. The CDR3 DNA is TGTGCCAGCAGTGTAGTGACAAGTGGTTACGAGCAGTACTTC.

In this sample, this clonotype turned up many times. The rearrangement links TRBV12-3 or TRBV12-4 to TRBJ1-1; tentatively, D is TRBD1 (5 bases). Trimming left V 3 bases short and J 4 bases short, with 9 bases between. This CDR3 has 13 residues. The chain's CDR3 is CASSFGRVTEAFF. The CDR3 DNA reads as TGTGCCAGCAGTTTCGGCAGGGTCACTGAAGCTTTCTTT.

A word on this clonotype: A single base separates this from a much larger clone, so it may be a read error. The V call is TRBV20-1, the J call TRBJ1-5; D uncertain. Germline CDR1 reads DFQATT; CDR2 reads SNEGSKA (reference sequence). The CDR3 sequence is 14 residues long. V was pared by 6 bases and J by 4 bases, with 16 bases between. This CDR3 reads CSARDMAGNQPQHF. For the CDR3, the DNA is TGCAGTGCACGCGACATGGCGGGGAATCAGCCCCAGCATTTT.